Here is one TCR beta chain with its context. Its antigen is currently not known. Base qualities are not provided; no much larger clone lies one nucleotide away. Samples from volunteer blood donors who had recovered from COVID-19 were contributed by a second Seattle source. Whole blood was collected in K2EDTA tubes by collaborating institutions according to the institutions' own protocols. For TCRbeta analysis, collaborators shipped samples in one of three forms: frozen whole blood, isolated PBMCs, or DNA extracted from either of those sample types. Per the germline V gene (reference sequence), MNHEY is the CDR1 and SMNVEV is the CDR2. Trimming takes 3 bases from V and 7 bases from J, and the germline ends sit 10 bases apart. The CDR3, from cysteine to phenylalanine, totals 14 residues. Only the CDR3 DNA is retained, 42 bases long and in frame from the first base. This entry is derived from a study of blood T cell repertoires in COVID-19 (dated by TCRdb to about 2020). About the study as a whole: Samples from collaborators originated in the United States, Italy and Spain and spanned both the acute and convalescent phases of COVID-19. Subjects who had been exposed to COVID-19, were actively infected with it, or had recovered from it provided the deeply sampled blood TCRbeta repertoires that made up the dataset. The samples were drawn from two sources: the first 160 participants of the ongoing ImmuneRACE study, and fewer than 1,500 subjects contributed by 6 global collaborators. Where available, HLA class I and class II types were taken from metadata supplied by the sample provider and were not determined by assay-based typing. A freely available public database, intended as a resource for researchers studying the immune response to SARS-CoV-2, is where the repertoires were released. Sample metadata almost always included a de-identified subject ID, COVID-19 status, age in years and sex. The material from the prospective study consisted of cDNA or gDNA derived from T cells, B-cell-depleted T cells, or PBMCs. Results the study describes overall, beyond this receptor: The quantity of clinical and demographic metadata differed by source and by participant and was supplied without curation.

TCRbeta CDR3 regions were amplified from genomic DNA by means of the immunoSEQ Assay, a bias-controlled multiplex PCR. In the source study's methods: The number of nucleated cells in each sample was estimated by amplification of reference gene primers within the assay. Sequence reads were collapsed and filtered to measure the absolute abundance of every unique TCRbeta CDR3 rearrangement. Productive Simpson clonality was computed per sample as the square root of Simpson's diversity index over productive rearrangements. TCRdb took over this immuneACCESS table, retaining in-frame rearrangements with V and J assigned. Such tables are incomplete; in checked studies, under half of the missing clones stem from an unresolved V gene, and the remainder is unexplained. V, J and clone size were drawn from that table, and D and trimming were deduced from the DNA. Recorded for this sample are about 160,000 clones; around 85% of them occurred a single time. The top ten constitute approximately 1.3% of the sample.

Sequenced input: peripheral blood. The sequence was obtained from a man in his 60s who had recovered from COVID-19. The chain is assembled from TRBV27 and TRBJ1-6; TRBD1 is a weak D gene call, 6 bases matching. Read as DNA, the sequence is TGTGCCAGCAGTTTCGGTACAGGGAATTCACCCCTCCACTTT. Translated, it gives CASSFGTGNSPLHF.